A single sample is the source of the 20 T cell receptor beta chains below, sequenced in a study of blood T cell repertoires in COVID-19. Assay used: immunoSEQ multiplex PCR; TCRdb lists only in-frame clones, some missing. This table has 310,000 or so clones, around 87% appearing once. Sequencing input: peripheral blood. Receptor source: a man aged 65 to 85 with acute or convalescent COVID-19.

The CDR3 nucleotides are TGTGCCAGCAGCCAAGATCAGTCTGGCAGCAATCAGCCCCAGCATTTT. It codes for CASSQDQSGSNQPQHF. This chain uses TRBV3-1 (or the pseudogene TRBV3-2) with TRBJ1-5, with unresolved D. There are 16 residues in the CDR3. Germline V lookup: CDR1 LGHDT, CDR2 YNNKEL (reference sequence). The V gene lost 0 bases and the J gene lost 1 base, with 10 bases spanning the gap.

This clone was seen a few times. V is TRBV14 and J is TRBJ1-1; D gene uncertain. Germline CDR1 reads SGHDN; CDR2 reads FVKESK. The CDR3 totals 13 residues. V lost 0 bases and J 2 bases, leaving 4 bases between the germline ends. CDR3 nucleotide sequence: TGTGCCAGCAGCCAAGACAGAAACACTGAAGCTTTCTTT. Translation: CASSQDRNTEAFF.

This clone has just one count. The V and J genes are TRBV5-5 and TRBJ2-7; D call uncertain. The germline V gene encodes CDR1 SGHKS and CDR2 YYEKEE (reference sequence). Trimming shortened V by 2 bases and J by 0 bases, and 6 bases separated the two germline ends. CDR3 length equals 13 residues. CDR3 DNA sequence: TGTGCCAGCAGCTTTGGCCTCTCCTACGAGCAGTACTTC. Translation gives CASSFGLSYEQYF.

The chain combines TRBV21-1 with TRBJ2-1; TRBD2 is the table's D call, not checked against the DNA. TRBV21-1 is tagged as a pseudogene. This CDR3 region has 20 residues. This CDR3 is CASSTHSGGRSMRSYNEQFF. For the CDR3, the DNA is TGTGCCAGCAGCACCCATTCAGGTGGGAGATCAATGCGGTCCTACAATGAGCAGTTCTTC.

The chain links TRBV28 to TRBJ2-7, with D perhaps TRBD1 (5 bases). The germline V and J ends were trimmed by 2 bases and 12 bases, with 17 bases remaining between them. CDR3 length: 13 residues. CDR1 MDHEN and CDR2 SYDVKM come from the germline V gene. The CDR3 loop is CASSLPAGPSAYF. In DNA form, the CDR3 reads TGTGCCAGCAGTTTACCGGCAGGGCCCTCCGCGTACTTC.

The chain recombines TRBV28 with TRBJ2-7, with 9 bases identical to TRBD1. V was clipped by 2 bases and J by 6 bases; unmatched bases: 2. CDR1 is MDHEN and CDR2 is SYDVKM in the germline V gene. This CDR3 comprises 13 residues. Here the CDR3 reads CASSLTGGGEQYF. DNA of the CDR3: TGTGCCAGCAGTTTAACAGGGGGCGGCGAGCAGTACTTC.

The CDR3, as DNA: TGTGCCAGCAGTCTAGCGGGGGGGCCTGGCACCGGGGAGCTGTTTTTT. Amino acids: CASSLAGGPGTGELFF. The chain joins TRBV5-5 to TRBJ2-2; TRBD2 matches 12 bases. V was clipped by 5 bases and J by 4 bases; unmatched bases: 6. The V gene's germline CDR1 is SGHKS and CDR2 YYEKEE (reference sequence). This CDR3 contains 16 residues.

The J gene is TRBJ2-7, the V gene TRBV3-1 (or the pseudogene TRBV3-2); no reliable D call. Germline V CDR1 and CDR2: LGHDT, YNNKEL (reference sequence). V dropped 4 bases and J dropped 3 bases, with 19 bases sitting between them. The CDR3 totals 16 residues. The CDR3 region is CASSPSAGPPGYEQYF. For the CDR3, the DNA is TGTGCCAGCAGCCCCTCCGCAGGTCCCCCCGGCTACGAGCAGTACTTC.

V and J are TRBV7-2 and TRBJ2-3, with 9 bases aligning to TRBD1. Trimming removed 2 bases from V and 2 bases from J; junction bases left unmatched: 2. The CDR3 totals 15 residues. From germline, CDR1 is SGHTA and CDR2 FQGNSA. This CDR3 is CASSLTGGNTDTQYF. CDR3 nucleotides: TGTGCCAGCAGCTTAACAGGGGGCAACACAGATACGCAGTATTTT.

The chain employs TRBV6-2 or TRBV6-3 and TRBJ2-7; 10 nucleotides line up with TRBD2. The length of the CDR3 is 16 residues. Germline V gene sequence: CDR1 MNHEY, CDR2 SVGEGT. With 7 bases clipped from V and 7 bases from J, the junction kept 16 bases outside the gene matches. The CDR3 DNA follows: TGTGCCAGCATCCCCGGCATAGCGGGGGGACTCAGAGAGCAGTACTTC. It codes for CASIPGIAGGLREQYF.

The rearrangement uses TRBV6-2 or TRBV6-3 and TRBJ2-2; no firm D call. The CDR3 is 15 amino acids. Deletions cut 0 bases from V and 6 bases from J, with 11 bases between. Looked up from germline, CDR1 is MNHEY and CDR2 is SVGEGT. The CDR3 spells CASSYSLQYPGELFF. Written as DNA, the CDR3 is TGTGCCAGCAGTTACTCCCTACAGTACCCCGGGGAGCTGTTTTTT.

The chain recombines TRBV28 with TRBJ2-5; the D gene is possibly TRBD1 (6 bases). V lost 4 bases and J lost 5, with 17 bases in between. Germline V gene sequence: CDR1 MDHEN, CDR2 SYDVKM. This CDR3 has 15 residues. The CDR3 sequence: CASSWYRDPQETQYF. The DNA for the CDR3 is TGTGCCAGCAGTTGGTACAGGGATCCTCAGGAGACCCAGTACTTC.

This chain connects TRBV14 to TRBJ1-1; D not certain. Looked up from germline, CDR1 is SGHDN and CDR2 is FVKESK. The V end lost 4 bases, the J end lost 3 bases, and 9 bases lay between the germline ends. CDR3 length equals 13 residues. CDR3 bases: TGTGCCAGCAGCCCACACAGAGACACTGAAGCTTTCTTT. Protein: CASSPHRDTEAFF.

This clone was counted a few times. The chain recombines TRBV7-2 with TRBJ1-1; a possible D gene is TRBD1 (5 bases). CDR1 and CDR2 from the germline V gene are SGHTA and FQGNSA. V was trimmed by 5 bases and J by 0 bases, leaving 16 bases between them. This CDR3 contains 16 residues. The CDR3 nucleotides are TGTGCCAGCAGCCCAAGGGGCGGAACCCTGAACACTGAAGCTTTCTTT. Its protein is CASSPRGGTLNTEAFF.

This chain's CDR3 is CASSLVGGGGEKLFF. The CDR3 coding sequence is TGTGCCAGCAGCTTAGTTGGGGGAGGAGGTGAAAAACTGTTTTTT. The chain recombines TRBV7-2 with TRBJ1-4; D is perhaps TRBD1 (5 bases). The CDR3 contains 15 residues. V was clipped by 1 base and J by 7 bases, with 13 bases between them. Looked up from germline, CDR1 is SGHTA and CDR2 is FQGNSA.

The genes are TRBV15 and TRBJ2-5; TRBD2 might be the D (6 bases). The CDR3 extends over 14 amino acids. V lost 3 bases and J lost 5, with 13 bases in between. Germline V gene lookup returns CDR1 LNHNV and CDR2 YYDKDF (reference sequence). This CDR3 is CATSSRAGRETQYF. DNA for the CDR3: TGTGCCACCAGCAGCCGGGCGGGGAGGGAGACCCAGTACTTC.

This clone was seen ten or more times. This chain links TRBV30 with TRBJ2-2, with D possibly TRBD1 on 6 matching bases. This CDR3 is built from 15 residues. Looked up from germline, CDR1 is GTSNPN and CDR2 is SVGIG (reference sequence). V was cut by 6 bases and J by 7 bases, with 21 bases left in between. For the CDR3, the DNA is TGTGCCTGTACAGGGAGATGGGGCACTAGCGGGGAGCTGTTTTTT. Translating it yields CACTGRWGTSGELFF. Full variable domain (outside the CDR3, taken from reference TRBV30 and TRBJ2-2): SQTIHQWPATLVQPVGSPLSLECTVEGTSNPNLYWYRQAAGRGLQLLFYSVGIGQISSEVPQNLSASRPQDRQFILSSKKLLLSDSGFYLCACTGRWGTSGELFFGEGSRLTVL.

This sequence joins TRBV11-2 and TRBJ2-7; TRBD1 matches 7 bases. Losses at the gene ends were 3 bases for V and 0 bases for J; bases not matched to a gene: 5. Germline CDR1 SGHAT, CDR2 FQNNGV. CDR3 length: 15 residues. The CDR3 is CASSLVTGSSYEQYF. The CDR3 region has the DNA TGTGCCAGCAGCTTGGTGACAGGGAGCTCCTACGAGCAGTACTTC.

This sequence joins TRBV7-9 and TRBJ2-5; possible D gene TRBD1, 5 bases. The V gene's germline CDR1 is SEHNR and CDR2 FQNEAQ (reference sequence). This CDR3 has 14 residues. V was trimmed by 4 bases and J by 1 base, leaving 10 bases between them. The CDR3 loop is CASSSGQGQETQYF. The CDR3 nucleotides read TGTGCCAGCAGCTCCGGCCAGGGCCAAGAGACCCAGTACTTC. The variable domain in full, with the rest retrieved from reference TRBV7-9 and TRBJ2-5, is DTGVSQNPRHKITKRGQNVTFRCDPISEHNRLYWYRQTLGQGPEFLTYFQNEAQLEKSRLLSDRFSAERPKGSFSTLEIQRTEQGDSAMYLCASSSGQGQETQYFGPGTRLLVL.

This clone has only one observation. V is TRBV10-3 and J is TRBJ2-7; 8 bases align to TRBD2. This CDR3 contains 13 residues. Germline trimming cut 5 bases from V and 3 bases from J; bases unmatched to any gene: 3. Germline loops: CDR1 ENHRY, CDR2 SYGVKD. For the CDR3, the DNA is TGTGCCATCAGTCTAGCGGGCAACTACGAGCAGTACTTC. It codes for CAISLAGNYEQYF.